Presented here are 29 T cell receptor beta chains from one specimen sequenced in a study of shared clonotypes between healthy human individuals. Naive-designated CD8 cells lacked CD45RO, were positively enriched for CCR7, and omitted terminally differentiated effector memory CD45RA+ cells. Clones were sequenced by immunoSEQ multiplex PCR, and TCRdb holds only the in-frame ones, with some missing. Of 1.5 million to 2.5 million clones listed, over 85% are singletons. The specimen sequenced was naive CD8+ T cells sorted from blood. These receptors all come from a man younger than 35 in good health.

The genes are TRBV5-1 and TRBJ2-5; TRBD1 is a possible D gene (6 bases). Trimming left V 3 bases short and J 3 bases short, with 27 bases between. The germline CDR1 and CDR2 sequences are SGHRS and YFSETQ. The CDR3 runs to 19 residues. The chain's CDR3 is CASSSDEGGVLPGEETQYF. The CDR3 DNA reads as TGCGCCAGCAGCTCCGATGAAGGGGGAGTTTTACCTGGGGAAGAGACCCAGTACTTC.

The chain employs TRBV19 and TRBJ1-6, with D unresolved. Per germline, CDR1 LNHDA and CDR2 SQIVND (reference sequence). V gave up 5 bases and J gave up 2 bases, with 10 bases separating them. This CDR3 contains 15 residues. CDR3 in amino acids: CASSPRGTYNSPLHF. CDR3 nucleotide sequence: TGTGCCAGTAGTCCCCGGGGAACCTATAATTCACCCCTCCACTTT.

This clone was observed once. The chain recombines TRBV6-5 with TRBJ2-1, with 7 bases aligning to TRBD2. This CDR3 spans 15 amino acids. The ends lost 5 bases at V and 3 bases at J; junction bases unmatched: 7. Per germline, CDR1 MNHEY and CDR2 SVGAGI. The CDR3 loop reads CASSAPGLRYNEQFF. CDR3 coding DNA: TGTGCCAGCAGTGCACCGGGACTACGCTACAATGAGCAGTTCTTC.

V usage is TRBV29-1 and J usage is TRBJ1-2; a weak D match, TRBD1 (6 bases). The CDR3 has 11 residues. V lost 6 bases and J lost 8, with 13 bases in between. Germline V gene lookup returns CDR1 SQVTM and CDR2 ANQGSEA. The CDR3 is CSVPGQIGYTF. As DNA, the CDR3 is TGCAGCGTCCCAGGACAGATAGGCTACACCTTC. Filled out from reference TRBV29-1 and TRBJ1-2, the complete variable domain reads SAVISQKPSRDICQRGTSLTIQCQVDSQVTMMFWYRQQPGQSLTLIATANQGSEATYESGFVIDKFPISRPNLTFSTLTVSNMSPEDSSIYLCSVPGQIGYTFGSGTRLTVV.

The chain joins TRBV7-9 to TRBJ2-3; 12 bases map to TRBD2. The CDR3 length is 16 residues. V trimming: 5 bases; J trimming: 4 bases; junction bases outside the gene matches: 7. Germline CDR1 and CDR2: SEHNR and FQNEAQ (reference sequence). This CDR3 reads CASSPRLAGAPDTQYF. CDR3 in DNA: TGTGCCAGCAGCCCGAGACTAGCGGGAGCCCCAGATACGCAGTATTTT.

The chain is built from TRBV7-6 and TRBJ2-7; the match to TRBD1 covers 8 bases. After removal of 0 bases from V and 5 bases from J, the junction contained 9 bases not matched to a gene. Germline loops: CDR1 SGHVS, CDR2 FNYEAQ. The CDR3 contains 16 residues. Written as DNA, the CDR3 is TGTGCCAGCAGCTTAGCCCTCTCAGGGGGCAAAAACGAGCAGTACTTC. This sequence encodes CASSLALSGGKNEQYF.

The chain carries TRBV4-2 and TRBJ2-2, with TRBD2 as a possible D gene (5 bases). From germline, CDR1 is LGHNA and CDR2 YNFKEQ. Trimming cost V 0 bases and J 7 bases, with 9 bases left between them. CDR3 length equals 14 residues. CDR3 sequence (DNA): TGTGCCAGCAGCCAAGACGCGGGCGGCGGGGAGCTGTTTTTT. Residues: CASSQDAGGGELFF.

The genes are TRBV13 and TRBJ2-3; D unclear. There are 14 residues in the CDR3. V dropped 5 bases and J dropped 3 bases, with 12 bases sitting between them. Germline V gene sequence: CDR1 PRHDT, CDR2 FYEKMQ (reference sequence). The CDR3 is CASSPRAETDTQYF. CDR3 coding DNA: TGTGCCAGCAGCCCTAGGGCCGAAACAGATACGCAGTATTTT.

The J gene is TRBJ2-7, the V gene TRBV7-9; 8 nucleotides agree with TRBD1. In germline, CDR1 is SEHNR, CDR2 FQNEAQ (reference sequence). With 5 bases clipped from V and 0 bases from J, the junction kept 9 bases outside the gene matches. CDR3 length equals 16 residues. The CDR3 coding sequence is TGTGCCAGCAGCACAAACCGGGACAGGAGCTCCTACGAGCAGTACTTC. It is translated as CASSTNRDRSSYEQYF.

A single count supports this clone. This chain uses TRBV27 with TRBJ2-2; 11 nucleotides align to TRBD1. The CDR3 runs to 16 residues. Trimming took 2 bases from V and 5 from J; bases not matched to a gene: 4. Germline V gives CDR1 MNHEY, CDR2 SMNVEV (reference sequence). The CDR3 loop reads CASSLGTGGLTGELFF. CDR3 nucleotides: TGTGCCAGCAGTTTAGGGACAGGGGGATTAACCGGGGAGCTGTTTTTT.

This chain links TRBV6-1 with TRBJ2-1, with a weak D call TRBD2 (7 bases). This CDR3 region has 14 residues. Trimming took off 7 bases at V and 6 bases at J, with 16 bases between the two ends. The V gene's germline CDR1 is MNHNS and CDR2 SASEGT. This CDR3 is CASTGGGGPNEQFF. The DNA for the CDR3 is TGTGCCAGCACCGGAGGGGGGGGACCCAATGAGCAGTTCTTC.

The rearrangement links TRBV13 to TRBJ1-2, with D tentatively TRBD1 (6 bases). V lost 5 bases and J lost 2, with 15 bases in between. Germline V gene sequence: CDR1 PRHDT, CDR2 FYEKMQ (reference sequence). This CDR3 region has 15 residues. The CDR3 here is CASSDRAGENYGYTF. In DNA, the CDR3 is TGTGCCAGCAGCGATCGGGCAGGGGAAAACTATGGCTACACCTTC. Full variable domain (remainder filled in from reference TRBV13 and TRBJ1-2): AAGVIQSPRHLIKEKRETATLKCYPIPRHDTVYWYQQGPGQDPQFLISFYEKMQSDKGSIPDRFSAQQFSDYHSELNMSSLELGDSALYFCASSDRAGENYGYTFGSGTRLTVV.

In this sample, this clone turned up once. This chain connects TRBV2 to TRBJ2-1, with a possible D match to TRBD2 (5 bases). V was cut by 3 bases and J by 0 bases, with 12 bases left in between. The CDR3 contains 16 residues. Germline V gene lookup returns CDR1 SNHLY and CDR2 FYNNEI. The CDR3: CASSDPEVYSYNEQFF. CDR3 in DNA: TGTGCCAGCAGTGACCCGGAGGTTTACTCCTACAATGAGCAGTTCTTC.

DNA for the CDR3: TGCGCCAGCAGCCAAGATGGCACCTACAATGAGCAGTTCTTC. It codes for CASSQDGTYNEQFF. V usage is TRBV4-3 and J usage is TRBJ2-1; D call uncertain. V lost 0 bases to trimming and J lost 2 bases, with 5 bases between them. Germline V gene sequence: CDR1 LGHNA, CDR2 YSLEER. The CDR3 sequence is 14 residues long.

The chain recombines TRBV5-1 with TRBJ2-3; 8 bases fit TRBD2. In germline, CDR1 is SGHRS, CDR2 YFSETQ. The CDR3 has 15 residues. The junction had 12 bases not matched to a gene; V was cut back by 6 bases and J by 6 bases. Here the CDR3 DNA reads TGCGCCAGCATCTCCGGGACTAGTGATTTCGATACGCAGTATTTT. The encoded protein is CASISGTSDFDTQYF. The whole variable domain, filled in from reference TRBV5-1 and TRBJ2-3, reads KAGVTQTPRYLIKTRGQQVTLSCSPISGHRSVSWYQQTPGQGLQFLFEYFSETQRNKGNFPGRFSGRQFSNSRSEMNVSTLELGDSALYLCASISGTSDFDTQYFGPGTRLTVL.

V and J are TRBV28 and TRBJ2-7; a possible D gene is TRBD1 (6 bases). The CDR3 covers 13 residues. Trimming cost V 5 bases and J 5 bases, with 13 bases left between them. Germline values: CDR1 MDHEN, CDR2 SYDVKM. CDR3: CASSPQGIHEQYF. The CDR3 DNA follows: TGTGCCAGCAGTCCCCAGGGGATTCACGAGCAGTACTTC.

The V gene is TRBV30, the J gene TRBJ1-2, with unresolved D. Trimming left V 2 bases short and J 5 bases short, with 12 bases between. The CDR3 runs to 13 residues. The germline CDR1 and CDR2 sequences are GTSNPN and SVGIG (reference sequence). DNA for the CDR3: TGTGCCTGGAGTCCACCTGGGCCGTATGGCTACACCTTC. As protein: CAWSPPGPYGYTF.

This clone was observed once. This sequence joins TRBV11-2 and TRBJ2-1, with D possibly TRBD2 on 7 matching bases. The V and J ends lost 3 bases and 8 bases respectively, with 14 bases between them. The CDR3 contains 14 residues. Germline-derived CDR1 and CDR2 are SGHAT and FQNNGV. In DNA form, the CDR3 reads TGTGCCAGCAGCTTTGAGGGGGGGCTGGATGAGCAGTTCTTC. Protein sequence: CASSFEGGLDEQFF.

The chain joins TRBV30 to TRBJ2-5; D possibly corresponds to TRBD1 (6 bases). The CDR3 extends over 13 amino acids. From germline, CDR1 is GTSNPN and CDR2 SVGIG (reference sequence). V lost 7 bases, J lost 2 bases, and 14 bases lay in between. The CDR3 nucleotides read TGTGCCTCCAAGGGGGTGAGGCAAGAGACCCAGTACTTC. Its translation: CASKGVRQETQYF.

The V gene is TRBV6-5, the J gene TRBJ2-3; weak D call: TRBD2 (5 bases). Germline V lookup: CDR1 MNHEY, CDR2 SVGAGI. CDR3 size: 11 residues. Trimming cost V 7 bases and J 8 bases, with 10 bases left between them. The CDR3 DNA is TGTGCCAGCACCCATGAGGGTACGCAGTATTTT. As protein: CASTHEGTQYF.

The chain couples TRBV11-2 to TRBJ2-2, with 10 nucleotides matching TRBD1. Germline CDR1 is SGHAT and CDR2 is FQNNGV. Losses at the gene ends were 5 bases for V and 6 bases for J; bases not matched to a gene: 9. CDR3 length equals 16 residues. CDR3 loop: CASSAGQGVFPGELFF. The CDR3 DNA is TGTGCCAGCAGCGCCGGACAGGGGGTGTTTCCCGGGGAGCTGTTTTTT.

The chain carries TRBV7-9 and TRBJ1-5; D is uncertain. Trimming removed 0 bases at V and 5 bases at J, with 5 bases between. Per the germline V gene, CDR1 is SEHNR and CDR2 is FQNEAQ (reference sequence). The CDR3 is 13 residues long. CDR3 nucleotides: TGTGCCAGCAGCTTAGCTTGGGATCAGCCCCAGCATTTT. It encodes CASSLAWDQPQHF.

V is TRBV11-2 and J is TRBJ2-7; 7 positions agree with TRBD2. This CDR3 has 16 amino acids. In germline, CDR1 is SGHAT, CDR2 FQNNGV. The V segment lost 3 bases and the J segment 0 bases; nucleotides outside the gene matches: 8. The CDR3 loop is CASSFNLAVSSYEQYF. CDR3 DNA sequence: TGTGCCAGCAGCTTTAATCTAGCGGTGAGCTCCTACGAGCAGTACTTC.

V and J are TRBV7-8 and TRBJ1-5; D unresolved. This CDR3 is built from 14 residues. Trimming left V 1 base short and J 2 bases short, with 6 bases between. Germline values: CDR1 SGHVS, CDR2 FQNEAQ. The CDR3 region has the DNA TGTGCCAGCAGCTTAGGAACAGGCAATCAGCCCCAGCATTTT. Its protein is CASSLGTGNQPQHF.

Here the CDR3 reads CASSVEGGGMNTEAFF. CDR3 nucleotide sequence: TGTGCCAGCAGCGTAGAGGGCGGAGGCATGAACACTGAAGCTTTCTTT. The chain employs TRBV9 and TRBJ1-1; no clear D gene. Germline V gene sequence: CDR1 SGDLS, CDR2 YYNGEE. This CDR3 is 16 amino acids long. With 0 bases removed from V and 0 bases from J, the gap between germline ends came to 12 bases.

The J gene is TRBJ2-1, the V gene TRBV27; a weak D match, TRBD1 (5 bases). Per the germline V gene, CDR1 is MNHEY and CDR2 is SMNVEV (reference sequence). The V and J ends lost 6 bases and 7 bases respectively, with 22 bases between them. The CDR3 runs 16 residues. The CDR3 DNA reads TGTGCCAGCAGCCCCCAGAGCAGGGCGGTTATAAATGAGCAGTTCTTC. Translating it yields CASSPQSRAVINEQFF.

The chain combines TRBV21-1 with TRBJ2-7. TRBV21-1 is classified as a pseudogene. The CDR3 totals 16 residues. CDR3 residues: CASTDCQGTFSYEQYF. The CDR3 region has the DNA TGTGCCAGCACCGACTGCCAGGGGACTTTCTCCTACGAGCAGTACTTC.

The rearrangement joins TRBV9 to TRBJ2-7, with D possibly being TRBD2 (5 bases). Germline CDR1 and CDR2: SGDLS and YYNGEE. Trimming took off 0 bases at V and 2 bases at J, with 9 bases between the two ends. The CDR3 loop spans 14 amino acids. The chain's CDR3 is CASSVEPAAYEQYF. CDR3 coding DNA: TGTGCCAGCAGCGTAGAACCAGCGGCCTACGAGCAGTACTTC.

This clone was detected only once. The J gene is TRBJ2-1, the V gene TRBV7-9; 7 bases fit TRBD2. The CDR3 contains 16 residues. With V trimmed by 1 base and J by 11 bases, 14 bases remained unmatched. Germline V gives CDR1 SEHNR, CDR2 FQNEAQ (reference sequence). Written as DNA, the CDR3 is TGTGCCAGCAGCTTAGGGGGGGAGGGACCCCATGTCCAGCAGTTCTTC. Its translation: CASSLGGEGPHVQQFF.